This paragraph covers one T cell receptor (beta chain) sequence. Looked up from germline, CDR1 is SQVTM and CDR2 is ANQGSEA. Trimming stripped 6 bases from V and 4 bases from J, with 12 bases between. CDR3 length: 13 residues. The data were obtained in a study of blood T cell repertoires in COVID-19. Study context: COVID-19 samples collected from the United States, Italy and Spain covered acute and convalescent phases. Sources were T cells, B-cell-depleted T cells, or PBMCs; the material itself was cDNA or gDNA.

In the original workflow: Nucleated cell number was recorded as an estimate derived from reference gene primer amplification. The assay was immunoSEQ multiplex PCR, and TCRdb's table has in-frame clones only and misses some. That table furnishes V, J and clone size, whereas the DNA furnished D and trimming. This table has 85,000 to 130,000 clones, 85% to 90% appearing once. The receptor was derived from a human donor in a cohort sampled during active COVID-19. The J gene is TRBJ2-2, the V gene TRBV29-1, with D possibly matching TRBD2 (6 bases). Sample: peripheral blood. The CDR3 nucleotides read TGCAGCGTCGGGGAGGCTGGCACCGGGGAGCTGTTTTTT. It codes for CSVGEAGTGELFF.